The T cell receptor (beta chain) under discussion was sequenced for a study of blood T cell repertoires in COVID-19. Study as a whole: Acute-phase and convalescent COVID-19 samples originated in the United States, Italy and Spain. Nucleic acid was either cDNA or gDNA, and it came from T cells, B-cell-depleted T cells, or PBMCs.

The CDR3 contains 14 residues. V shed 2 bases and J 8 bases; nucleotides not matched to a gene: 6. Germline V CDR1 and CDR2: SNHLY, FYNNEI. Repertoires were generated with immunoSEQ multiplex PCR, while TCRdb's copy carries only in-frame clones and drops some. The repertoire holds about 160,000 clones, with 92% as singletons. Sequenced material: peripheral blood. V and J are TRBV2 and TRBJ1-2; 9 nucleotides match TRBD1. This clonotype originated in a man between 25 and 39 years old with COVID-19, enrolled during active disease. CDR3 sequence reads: CASSERGQGGGYTF. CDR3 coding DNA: TGTGCCAGCAGTGAAAGGGGACAGGGAGGCGGCTACACCTTC.